Listed below are T cell receptor beta chains from one sample, sequenced in a study of T cell changes during pregnancy in multiple sclerosis. Using immunoSEQ multiplex PCR, the repertoire was profiled, and TCRdb retains in-frame clones only, with some absent. The table shows 60,000 to 65,000 clones, with roughly 90% occurring only once. This specimen consisted of peripheral blood, obtained in the first trimester of pregnancy. These receptors originate from a female donor with multiple sclerosis, enrolled in a pregnancy study. CDR3s include the opening cysteine and the closing phenylalanine or tryptophan. The D gene is left open where the match is weak. Rows may omit the clone size; those that give it use once, few, many or a size class.

-	TRBJ2-5	-	TRBV9	CASSVEAVQETQYF	TGTGCCAGCAGCGTAGAGGCGGTCCAAGAGACCCAGTACTTC
TRBD2	TRBJ2-2	-	TRBV13	CASSSVAGGSFTGELFF	TGTGCCAGCAGCTCCGTAGCGGGAGGGTCGTTCACCGGGGAGCTGTTTTTT
-	TRBJ2-7	-	TRBV7-9	CASGLGNEQYF	TGTGCCAGCGGTTTGGGCAACGAGCAGTACTTC
-	TRBJ2-3	once	TRBV11-3	CASSLSGGAQYF	TGTGCCAGCAGCTTAAGTGGGGGCGCGCAGTATTTT
TRBD1	TRBJ2-2	-	TRBV5-1	CASSLQTGEGLTGELFF	TGCGCCAGCAGCTTGCAAACAGGGGAAGGTTTGACCGGGGAGCTGTTTTTT
TRBD1	TRBJ2-7	-	TRBV5-6	CASSKPGDRAYEQYF	TGTGCCAGCAGCAAACCCGGGGACAGAGCCTACGAGCAGTACTTC
-	TRBJ1-5	-	TRBV12-5	CASGRYGGEPQHF	TGTGCTAGTGGGCGCTATGGCGGTGAGCCCCAGCATTTT
TRBD1	TRBJ2-1	-	TRBV7-3	CASSLLPGTGGNEQFF	TGTGCCAGCAGCCTCTTGCCCGGGACAGGGGGCAATGAGCAGTTCTTC
TRBD1	TRBJ1-2	-	TRBV7-8	CASSQWTDRKFYTF	TGTGCCAGCAGCCAATGGACGGACAGGAAGTTCTACACCTTC
-	TRBJ2-1	-	TRBV9	CASSVGRDEQFF	TGTGCCAGCAGCGTAGGAAGAGATGAGCAGTTCTTC
TRBD1	TRBJ2-7	-	TRBV5-1	CASRMDRAYEQYF	TGCGCCAGCAGGATGGACAGGGCCTACGAGCAGTACTTC
-	TRBJ1-3	-	TRBV19	CASSKRTIYF	TGTGCCAGTAGTAAGAGGACCATATATTTT
TRBD2	TRBJ2-5	once	TRBV15	CATSRTSGEETQYF	TGTGCCACCAGCAGGACTAGCGGGGAAGAGACCCAGTACTTC
TRBD1	TRBJ2-7	-	TRBV11-2	CASSTGTGTSYEQYF	TGTGCCAGCAGCACCGGGACAGGGACGTCGTACGAGCAGTACTTC
-	TRBJ2-5	-	TRBV28	CASSLRSWGSGWGAETQYF	TGTGCCAGCAGTTTGAGATCATGGGGTAGCGGTTGGGGCGCGGAGACCCAGTACTTC
TRBD1	TRBJ2-7	-	TRBV5-3	CARSWLGDREVSKQYF	TGTGCCAGAAGCTGGCTTGGGGACAGAGAAGTTTCGAAGCAGTACTTC
TRBD2	TRBJ2-3	-	TRBV29-1	CSVRGIAGSTDTQYF	TGCAGCGTTCGCGGGATAGCGGGAAGCACAGATACGCAGTATTTT
TRBD2	TRBJ2-7	-	TRBV7-2	CASSLSEGGPNEQYF	TGTGCCAGCAGCTTAAGCGAGGGAGGGCCCAACGAGCAGTACTTC
-	TRBJ1-1	medium-sized	TRBV7-9	CASSLLESEAFF	TGTGCCAGCAGCCTCTTGGAGAGTGAAGCTTTCTTT
TRBD1	TRBJ1-2	-	TRBV19	CASSSDRGLTYGYTF	TGTGCCAGTAGTTCCGACAGGGGACTCACCTATGGCTACACCTTC
-	TRBJ2-1	-	TRBV18	CASSPPIVIGLTNEQFF	TGTGCCAGCTCACCACCGATCGTCATAGGACTTACCAATGAGCAGTTCTTC
TRBD2	TRBJ2-2	-	TRBV5-1	CASSLGGSLPPGELFF	TGCGCCAGCAGCTTGGGCGGGAGCCTTCCCCCCGGGGAGCTGTTTTTT
-	TRBJ2-5	once	TRBV7-9	CASRKSGAQETQYF	TGTGCCAGCAGAAAATCAGGCGCCCAAGAGACCCAGTACTTC
-	TRBJ2-3	-	TRBV9	CASSPGHRTDTQYF	TGTGCCAGCAGCCCGGGACACCGCACAGATACGCAGTATTTT
TRBD2	TRBJ2-3	-	TRBV9	CASTRRGENILSDTQYF	TGTGCCAGCACCCGTCGGGGGGAAAATATTTTATCAGATACGCAGTATTTT
-	TRBJ2-5	-	TRBV5-6	CASSLGLARETQYF	TGTGCCAGCAGCTTGGGGCTAGCCAGAGAGACCCAGTACTTC
-	TRBJ1-1	few	TRBV6-5	CASSPTTNTEAFF	TGTGCCAGCAGTCCGACAACGAACACTGAAGCTTTCTTT
-	TRBJ2-2	-	TRBV18	CASSPGSVGELFF	TGTGCCAGCTCCCCTGGTTCGGTGGGGGAGCTGTTTTTT
TRBD1	TRBJ2-7	-	TRBV7-3	CASSAWDRAPSKFYEQYF	TGTGCCAGCAGCGCCTGGGACAGGGCTCCATCCAAATTCTACGAGCAGTACTTC
TRBD1	TRBJ1-4	-	TRBV5-1	CASSPGDRGGEKLFF	TGCGCCAGCAGCCCCGGTGACAGGGGTGGCGAAAAACTGTTTTTT
TRBD1	TRBJ2-7	-	TRBV6-4	CASRWTGGYEQYF	TGTGCCAGCAGGTGGACAGGGGGCTACGAGCAGTACTTC
TRBD2	TRBJ2-7	-	TRBV19	CASDPSSGSYEQYF	TGTGCCAGTGACCCGTCTAGCGGTTCCTACGAGCAGTACTTC
-	TRBJ2-7	-	TRBV28	CASADRLSYEQYF	TGTGCCAGCGCGGACAGACTGTCCTACGAGCAGTACTTC
-	TRBJ2-2	-	TRBV5-6	CASSLEGIQTILGSGELFF	TGTGCCAGCAGCTTGGAGGGGATTCAAACTATTTTGGGGTCCGGGGAGCTGTTTTTT
TRBD1	TRBJ2-1	once	TRBV11-3	CASSSRTGLFGEQFF	TGTGCCAGCAGCTCGAGGACAGGGCTGTTTGGTGAGCAGTTCTTC
TRBD2	TRBJ2-5	-	TRBV5-1	CASRLLAGEVETQYF	TGCGCCAGCAGGCTCCTAGCGGGAGAAGTTGAGACCCAGTACTTC
TRBD2	TRBJ2-7	-	TRBV9	CASSVEAGETYEQYF	TGTGCCAGCAGCGTAGAGGCGGGGGAGACCTACGAGCAGTACTTC
-	TRBJ2-6	-	TRBV2	CASSDSGGIGANVLTF	TGTGCCAGCAGTGATTCAGGAGGGATCGGGGCCAACGTCCTGACTTTC
-	TRBJ2-7	-	TRBV2	CASVSGLHSYEQYF	TGTGCCAGCGTTAGCGGCTTACACTCCTACGAGCAGTACTTC
-	TRBJ1-1	-	TRBV4-3	CASSQDAAMNTEAFF	TGCGCCAGCAGCCAAGATGCGGCGATGAACACTGAAGCTTTCTTT
TRBD1	TRBJ2-6	-	TRBV7-6	CASEQGAGANVLTF	TGTGCCAGCGAACAGGGGGCAGGGGCCAACGTCCTGACTTTC
TRBD1	TRBJ2-7	-	TRBV18	CASSPPSSGGSSREQYF	TGTGCCAGCTCACCACCGTCATCAGGGGGCTCGAGTAGGGAGCAGTACTTC
TRBD2	TRBJ2-1	-	TRBV27	CASSLSWREVYNEQFF	TGTGCCAGCAGTTTATCGTGGCGGGAGGTCTACAATGAGCAGTTCTTC
-	TRBJ1-5	-	TRBV21-1	CASSKPQRADQPQHF	TGTGCCAGCAGCAAACCCCAGAGGGCCGATCAGCCCCAGCATTTT
TRBD2	TRBJ2-1	-	TRBV5-4	CASKLAGAVYNEQFF	TGTGCCAGCAAACTAGCGGGAGCGGTTTACAATGAGCAGTTCTTC
TRBD1	TRBJ2-1	-	TRBV15	CATGERTGKNEQFF	TGTGCCACGGGGGAGAGGACAGGGAAAAATGAGCAGTTCTTC
-	TRBJ2-1	-	TRBV6-4	CASSEDDLGEQFF	TGTGCCAGCAGTGAAGACGACCTCGGGGAGCAGTTCTTC
TRBD2	TRBJ2-3	-	TRBV6-5	CASSYTSGYTDTQYF	TGTGCCAGCAGTTACACTAGCGGTTACACAGATACGCAGTATTTT